This passage covers 30 T cell receptor beta chains from one sample sequenced in a study of control samples from healthy donors and cancer patients. Repertoires were generated with immunoSEQ multiplex PCR, while TCRdb's copy carries only in-frame clones and drops some. Among roughly 160,000 clones, about 94% were seen once, and the ten largest hold 14%. The sample was PBMCs. The receptors shown here come from a man in his sixties with colorectal cancer.

The chain joins TRBV14 to TRBJ1-2, with D uncertain. Germline V gene sequence: CDR1 SGHDN, CDR2 FVKESK. Trimming cost V 4 bases and J 3 bases, with 12 bases left between them. This CDR3 region has 14 residues. CDR3 sequence: CASSPHRRDYGYTF. The CDR3 DNA follows: TGTGCCAGCAGCCCACACCGGAGGGACTATGGCTACACCTTC.

This clone was seen only once. This chain connects TRBV19 to TRBJ1-1, with 9 bases lining up with TRBD1. The CDR3 contains 13 residues. The germline gives CDR1 LNHDA, CDR2 SQIVND (reference sequence). Trimming removed 6 bases from V and 5 bases from J; junction bases left unmatched: 4. In DNA, the CDR3 is TGTGCCAGTAGGACAGACAGGGGGACTGAAGCTTTCTTT. Protein sequence: CASRTDRGTEAFF. The variable domain in full, with the rest retrieved from reference TRBV19 and TRBJ1-1, is DGGITQSPKYLFRKEGQNVTLSCEQNLNHDAMYWYRQDPGQGLRLIYYSQIVNDFQKGDIAEGYSVSREKKESFPLTVTSAQKNPTAFYLCASRTDRGTEAFFGQGTRLTVV.

In this sample, this clone turned up once. The V call is TRBV10-1, the J call TRBJ2-3; D not resolved. The ends were cut back, 4 bases at V and 4 bases at J, with 12 bases in the middle. The CDR3 runs 14 residues. Germline assignment: CDR1 WNHNN and CDR2 SYGVQD (reference sequence). The CDR3 DNA reads TGCGCCAGCAGTGTTATGAAAAGTTCAGATACGCAGTATTTT. This sequence encodes CASSVMKSSDTQYF.

The chain recombines TRBV25-1 with TRBJ1-5; 10 bases match TRBD1. This CDR3 region has 14 residues. V lost 9 bases to trimming and J lost 3 bases; unmatched junction nucleotides: 5. The germline V gene encodes CDR1 MGHDK and CDR2 SYGVNS. CDR3 sequence (DNA): TGTGCCAGAGGGACAGGGGTTAACAATCAGCCCCAGCATTTT. This codes for CARGTGVNNQPQHF. Full variable domain (outside the CDR3, taken from reference TRBV25-1 and TRBJ1-5): EADIYQTPRYLVIGTGKKITLECSQTMGHDKMYWYQQDPGMELHLIHYSYGVNSTEKGDLSSESTVSRIRTEHFPLTLESARPSHTSQYLCARGTGVNNQPQHFGDGTRLSIL.

This chain links TRBV29-1 with TRBJ1-1; no definite D call. Germline V lookup: CDR1 SQVTM, CDR2 ANQGSEA. Trimming took off 3 bases at V and 1 base at J, with 6 bases between the two ends. The CDR3 has 12 amino acids. CDR3 bases: TGCAGCGTTGAGTTCTGGAACACTGAAGCTTTCTTT. This encodes CSVEFWNTEAFF.

The chain joins TRBV19 to TRBJ1-1; D is undetermined. Looked up from germline, CDR1 is LNHDA and CDR2 is SQIVND (reference sequence). The CDR3 has 13 residues. Trimming cost V 3 bases and J 5 bases, with 10 bases left between them. The CDR3: CASSMSGNTEAFF. CDR3 nucleotide sequence: TGTGCCAGTAGTATGTCGGGGAATACTGAAGCTTTCTTT. The full variable domain, in which reference TRBV19 and TRBJ1-1 provide the parts outside the CDR3, is DGGITQSPKYLFRKEGQNVTLSCEQNLNHDAMYWYRQDPGQGLRLIYYSQIVNDFQKGDIAEGYSVSREKKESFPLTVTSAQKNPTAFYLCASSMSGNTEAFFGQGTRLTVV.

A word on this clone: The junction departs from the called germline gene at one end, perhaps through a read error. The V and J genes are TRBV12-3 or TRBV12-4 and TRBJ2-7; tentatively, D is TRBD2 (5 bases). CDR3 length: 11 amino acids. CDR3 region: CASSPPGLINF. The CDR3, as DNA: TGTGCCAGCAGTCCCCCCGGACTGATTAACTTC.

The chain has TRBV2 and TRBJ1-2; D not certain. The V gene's germline CDR1 is SNHLY and CDR2 FYNNEI. The ends were cut back, 6 bases at V and 6 bases at J, with 14 bases in the middle. The CDR3 contains 13 residues. CDR3 amino acids: CASRVGGRNGYTF. In DNA form, the CDR3 reads TGTGCCAGCAGGGTTGGAGGGCGGAATGGCTACACCTTC.

This clone was counted once. The genes are TRBV30 and TRBJ1-2; tentatively, D is TRBD1 (5 bases). Germline V CDR1 and CDR2: GTSNPN, SVGIG (reference sequence). Trimming removed 2 bases at V and 8 bases at J, with 15 bases between. CDR3 length: 13 residues. CDR3 DNA: TGTGCCTGGAGTCCCCTAGGTGGGGACGGCTACACCTTC. Protein product: CAWSPLGGDGYTF.

The rearrangement uses TRBV5-1 and TRBJ2-7, with TRBD1 matching 7 bases. CDR1 is SGHRS, CDR2 YFSETQ, per germline. The CDR3 runs 15 residues. Germline trimming cut 5 bases from V and 4 bases from J; bases unmatched to any gene: 12. The CDR3 loop reads CASSRIPGQVYEQYF. The CDR3, as DNA: TGCGCCAGCAGTCGAATTCCCGGACAGGTTTACGAGCAGTACTTC.

The chain recombines TRBV7-9 with TRBJ1-4, with D uncertain. This CDR3 has 12 amino acids. V lost 5 bases, J lost 5 bases, and 6 bases lay in between. Germline V lookup: CDR1 SEHNR, CDR2 FQNEAQ (reference sequence). The CDR3 coding sequence is TGTGCCAGCAGCATGGGGAATGAAAAACTGTTTTTT. It translates to CASSMGNEKLFF.

The rearrangement links TRBV5-1 to TRBJ1-2; D is perhaps TRBD1 (6 bases). V lost 4 bases and J lost 4, with 14 bases in between. The CDR3 runs to 14 residues. From germline, CDR1 is SGHRS and CDR2 YFSETQ. The CDR3 loop reads CASSQRGDGYGYTF. The CDR3 bases are TGCGCCAGCAGCCAGAGGGGGGATGGCTATGGCTACACCTTC.

The chain recombines TRBV25-1 with TRBJ2-2, with D possibly being TRBD2 (5 bases). Germline V CDR1 and CDR2: MGHDK, SYGVNS. This CDR3 is 15 amino acids long. The ends were cut back, 2 bases at V and 7 bases at J, with 14 bases in the middle. The DNA for the CDR3 is TGTGCCAGCAGTGAAATCCTAGCATCGGGCGGGGAGCTGTTTTTT. As protein: CASSEILASGGELFF.

This sequence joins TRBV6-5 and TRBJ1-1, with a weak D call TRBD1 (5 bases). Germline loops: CDR1 MNHEY, CDR2 SVGAGI. The CDR3 runs to 16 residues. Between the trimmed V and J ends, which lost 0 bases and 5 bases, there was a span of 16 bases. DNA of the CDR3: TGTGCCAGCAGTTACTCGAGTGGCGGGGGTTGGACTGAAGCTTTCTTT. Translating gives CASSYSSGGGWTEAFF.

This clone was found a few times. This chain joins TRBV10-3 and TRBJ2-1; TRBD1 matches at 7 bases. The CDR3 spans 17 residues. Germline CDR1 reads ENHRY; CDR2 reads SYGVKD. Losses at the gene ends were 4 bases for V and 2 bases for J; bases not matched to a gene: 11. The CDR3 spells CAISVNRGLTTYNEQFF. CDR3 DNA sequence: TGTGCCATCAGTGTAAACAGGGGATTAACTACCTACAATGAGCAGTTCTTC.

V usage is TRBV5-6 and J usage is TRBJ1-2; D gene unclear. CDR1 and CDR2 (germline): SGHDT, YYEEEE. Between the trimmed V and J ends, which lost 1 base and 4 bases, there was a span of 5 bases. This CDR3 has 12 amino acids. DNA for the CDR3: TGTGCCAGCAGCTTGATAGGCTATGGCTACACCTTC. The encoded protein is CASSLIGYGYTF.

This clone was counted once. The chain uses TRBV7-2 and TRBJ1-3, with D perhaps matching TRBD1 (5 bases). V lost 1 base to trimming and J lost 7 bases, with 14 bases between them. The length of the CDR3 is 15 residues. CDR1 SGHTA and CDR2 FQGNSA come from the germline V gene. Written as DNA, the CDR3 is TGTGCCAGCAGCTTAGACAGGCCCTTGGGCAACACCATATATTTT. Its translation is CASSLDRPLGNTIYF.

The gene calls are TRBV18 and TRBJ1-1, with 7 bases matching TRBD1. Germline values: CDR1 KGHSH, CDR2 LQKENI. The J segment lost 5 bases and the V segment lost 4 bases, leaving 16 bases of the junction unmatched. This CDR3 spans 17 amino acids. The CDR3 DNA reads as TGTGCCAGCTCACAACGCGCGGAGACAGGGATGGGAACTGAAGCTTTCTTT. Its translation is CASSQRAETGMGTEAFF.

In DNA form, the CDR3 reads TGTGCCAGTGGACTAGCTGAGGAGACCCAGTACTTC. As protein: CASGLAEETQYF. The chain is built from TRBV6-6 and TRBJ2-5, with 8 bases that match TRBD2. This CDR3 has 12 amino acids. Germline V gene lookup returns CDR1 MNHNY and CDR2 SVGAGI (reference sequence). The J segment lost 5 bases and the V segment lost 9 bases, leaving 5 bases of the junction unmatched.

The J gene is TRBJ2-5, the V gene TRBV5-1, with TRBD1 identical over 7 bases. The length of the CDR3 is 14 residues. The ends lost 4 bases at V and 4 bases at J; junction bases unmatched: 7. Germline V lookup: CDR1 SGHRS, CDR2 YFSETQ. The CDR3 is CASSDGNRGETQYF. CDR3 sequence (DNA): TGCGCCAGCAGCGACGGAAACAGGGGAGAGACCCAGTACTTC. The entire variable domain, with the rest obtained from reference TRBV5-1 and TRBJ2-5, is as follows: KAGVTQTPRYLIKTRGQQVTLSCSPISGHRSVSWYQQTPGQGLQFLFEYFSETQRNKGNFPGRFSGRQFSNSRSEMNVSTLELGDSALYLCASSDGNRGETQYFGPGTRLLVL.

The chain combines TRBV7-8 with TRBJ2-7; 13 nucleotides line up with TRBD2. V shed 4 bases and J 6 bases; nucleotides not matched to a gene: 12. Per germline, CDR1 SGHVS and CDR2 FQNEAQ. The CDR3 length is 17 residues. Here the CDR3 reads CASSSTSGGGFGSEQYF. In nucleotides, the CDR3 is TGTGCCAGCAGCTCTACTAGCGGGGGGGGCTTCGGATCCGAGCAGTACTTC.

In its sample, this clone was seen a few times. Here the CDR3 DNA reads TGTGCCAGCAGTAAACAGGAGGGGAGCAATCAGCCCCAGCATTTT. As protein: CASSKQEGSNQPQHF. The V and J genes are TRBV6-2 or TRBV6-3 and TRBJ1-5; D might be TRBD1 (5 bases). Germline CDR1 is MNHEY and CDR2 is SVGEGT. V lost 5 bases and J lost 1, with 12 bases in between. CDR3 size: 15 residues.

The chain employs TRBV6-5 and TRBJ1-5, with 9 bases that match TRBD1. CDR3 length: 13 residues. The ends lost 2 bases at V and 9 bases at J; junction bases unmatched: 2. Germline V lookup: CDR1 MNHEY, CDR2 SVGAGI. CDR3 sequence: CASSYRTGAPQHF. CDR3 bases: TGTGCCAGCAGTTACAGGACAGGGGCGCCCCAGCATTTT.

This chain joins TRBV2 and TRBJ1-4, with D unresolved. This CDR3 contains 13 residues. Trimming removed 8 bases from V and 8 bases from J, with 15 bases in between. Germline-derived CDR1 and CDR2 are SNHLY and FYNNEI. CDR3 amino acids: CASLVGLGEKLFF. The CDR3, as DNA: TGTGCCAGCTTGGTAGGGTTAGGAGAAAAACTGTTTTTT.

The genes are TRBV5-4 and TRBJ1-1; 8 positions match TRBD1. The CDR3 spans 19 residues. Trimming cost V 2 bases and J 3 bases; bases outside gene matches: 18. The V gene's germline CDR1 is SGHNT and CDR2 YYREEE (reference sequence). The CDR3 nucleotides are TGTGCCAGCAGCTTTAGTAATACGTTGGACAGGGCACCGGACACTGAAGCTTTCTTT. Translation gives CASSFSNTLDRAPDTEAFF.

This sequence joins TRBV28 and TRBJ2-3; no definite D call. The V and J ends lost 5 bases and 0 bases respectively, with 15 bases between them. Germline assignment: CDR1 MDHEN and CDR2 SYDVKM. The CDR3 extends over 16 amino acids. CDR3 protein: CASSGSDPRSTDTQYF. The CDR3 bases are TGTGCCAGCAGTGGGTCTGACCCTAGAAGCACAGATACGCAGTATTTT.

The V call is TRBV27, the J call TRBJ1-6, with a tentative D call TRBD1 (5 bases). The germline V and J ends were trimmed by 1 base and 7 bases, with 17 bases remaining between them. The CDR3 runs to 17 residues. Germline CDR1 is MNHEY and CDR2 is SMNVEV (reference sequence). As DNA, the CDR3 is TGTGCCAGCAGTTTATTGGCAGGGCGGGGCGGCAATTCACCCCTCCACTTT. Translating gives CASSLLAGRGGNSPLHF.

In DNA, the CDR3 is TGCGCCAGCAGCCAAGATCAGCATGGACAAGAGACCCAGTACTTC. Protein product: CASSQDQHGQETQYF. The gene calls are TRBV4-1 and TRBJ2-5, with D uncertain. Trimming pared 0 bases from V and 2 bases from J, leaving 10 bases between. This CDR3 has 15 amino acids. Germline assignment: CDR1 MGHRA and CDR2 YSYEKL.

The chain couples TRBV30 to TRBJ1-5; TRBD1 agrees at 8 bases. The V gene's germline CDR1 is GTSNPN and CDR2 SVGIG (reference sequence). This CDR3 has 14 residues. The V and J ends lost 3 bases and 2 bases, in that order; junction bases with no gene match: 3. The CDR3, as DNA: TGTGCCTGGAGCCAGGGACAGGGCAATCAGCCCCAGCATTTT. This sequence encodes CAWSQGQGNQPQHF.

This clone was recorded only once. The rearrangement uses TRBV5-4 and TRBJ2-5, with 7 positions matching TRBD1. CDR1 is SGHNT, CDR2 YYREEE, per germline (reference sequence). V shed 2 bases and J 7 bases; nucleotides not matched to a gene: 8. This CDR3 is built from 14 residues. As DNA, the CDR3 is TGTGCCAGCAGCTTATCAACAGGGGAAGGGACCCAGTACTTC. This translates into CASSLSTGEGTQYF.